Listed here is a single T cell receptor (beta chain). This entry is derived from a study of blood T cell repertoires in COVID-19. Looking at the study overall: Whether acute or convalescent, the COVID-19 samples came from the United States, Italy and Spain. Sources were T cells, B-cell-depleted T cells, or PBMCs; the material itself was cDNA or gDNA.

The J segment lost 7 bases and the V segment lost 3 bases, leaving 3 bases of the junction unmatched. This CDR3 has 14 residues. Germline-derived CDR1 and CDR2 are MNHEY and SMNVEV (reference sequence). Data came from immunoSEQ multiplex PCR; TCRdb stores just in-frame clones and leaves some out. The repertoire has fewer than 20,000 clones, approximately 95% of them found once; the top ten carry 4.1%. J is TRBJ1-5 and V is TRBV27; TRBD1 matches 10 bases. The receptor was derived from a woman in her forties or fifties with active COVID-19. The sequenced sample consisted of peripheral blood. DNA of the CDR3: TGTGCCAGCAGTTTGGACAGGGGGACACAGCCCCAGCATTTT. Translation gives CASSLDRGTQPQHF.